This TCR beta chain was sequenced during a study of Tregs in tolerant kidney transplant recipients. The table came from immunoSEQ multiplex PCR; TCRdb's copy has only in-frame clones and leaves some out. This sample has tens of thousands of clones, with roughly 84% found just once. As to this clone: Its matching antigen is unknown.

CD4+CD25+CD127- Tregs, CD4+CD25- non-Tregs, CD4 and CD8 cells were sorted. Whole-study results and caveats: Validation in larger populations is needed because few patients were studied. This study did not directly address biological reproducibility. Activated donor B cell expansion appeared to reveal the most relevant donor-specific TCRbeta repertoire.

This sequence was found in a human donor in good health. The sequencing sample was made of CD4+ T cells from blood.

CDR3 protein: CAWSVPGTGTSPLHF. CDR3 nucleotide sequence: TGTGCCTGGAGTGTACCCGGGACAGGGACCTCACCCCTCCACTTT. The gene calls are TRBV30 and TRBJ1-6; 9 nucleotides match TRBD1. This CDR3 spans 15 amino acids. The J segment lost 10 bases and the V segment lost 0 bases, leaving 7 bases of the junction unmatched. CDR1 and CDR2 (germline): GTSNPN, SVGIG (reference sequence). Variable domain in full (rest from reference TRBV30 and TRBJ1-6): SQTIHQWPATLVQPVGSPLSLECTVEGTSNPNLYWYRQAAGRGLQLLFYSVGIGQISSEVPQNLSASRPQDRQFILSSKKLLLSDSGFYLCAWSVPGTGTSPLHFGNGTRLTVT.